These 4 T cell receptor beta chains share one sample of origin, sequenced in a study of cytomegalovirus exposure and HLA in healthy donors. Assay: immunoSEQ multiplex PCR; the TCRdb copy retains only in-frame clones and omits some. The data hold over 200,000 clones, with 88% observed a single time. Sequencing used PBMCs. The receptors derive from a young woman in good health and CMV-seronegative.

This chain uses TRBV4-2 with TRBJ2-1, with D maybe TRBD2 (5 bases). The CDR3 length is 14 residues. Between the trimmed V and J ends, which lost 0 bases and 8 bases, there was a span of 11 bases. Looked up from germline, CDR1 is LGHNA and CDR2 is YNFKEQ. Here the CDR3 DNA reads TGTGCCAGCAGCCAAGATCGGGAATGGGATGAGCAGTTCTTC. Its translation is CASSQDREWDEQFF.

This chain joins TRBV6-1 and TRBJ1-4; perhaps TRBD1 as D (5 bases). Germline V gene sequence: CDR1 MNHNS, CDR2 SASEGT. V lost 6 bases and J 7 bases, leaving 15 bases between the germline ends. The CDR3 length is 14 residues. CDR3: CASRGRGEGEKLFF. CDR3 DNA sequence: TGTGCCAGCAGGGGACGGGGGGAGGGTGAAAAACTGTTTTTT.

This chain joins TRBV27 and TRBJ2-3; possibly TRBD2 for D (6 bases). The germline V and J ends were trimmed by 5 bases and 6 bases, with 21 bases remaining between them. The germline V gene has CDR1 MNHEY and CDR2 SMNVEV (reference sequence). The CDR3 runs 16 residues. As DNA, the CDR3 is TGTGCCAGCAGTCCCCGTAGCGGTTGGGTTGGGGATACGCAGTATTTT. Residues: CASSPRSGWVGDTQYF.

The V call is TRBV14, the J call TRBJ2-1, with 11 bases fitting TRBD2. The germline V gene encodes CDR1 SGHDN and CDR2 FVKESK. Trimming took 4 bases from V and 8 from J; bases not matched to a gene: 7. This CDR3 is 15 amino acids long. CDR3 protein: CASSLLPGLADEQFF. The CDR3 DNA reads as TGTGCCAGCAGCCTATTACCGGGACTAGCGGATGAGCAGTTCTTC.